A selection of T cell receptor beta chains follows, all from one sample in a study of T cells in Graves' hyperthyroidism and ophthalmopathy. MiXCR, run by TCRdb on the multiplex PCR reads, gives a single entry per CDR3 protein. The sample lists around 380,000 distinct CDR3 sequences; less than 15% were seen once. Sequencing was performed on blood. The origin of the receptors is a man younger than 40 with Graves' hyperthyroidism that later progressed to Graves' ophthalmopathy. Both conserved end residues are part of each CDR3. The order of the fields is V gene, J gene, D gene, clone size, CDR3 DNA, CDR3 protein. A D gene is named only where the DNA matches it firmly. Clone size, where shown, is once, few, many, or a class for clones that have expanded.

V gene: TRBV12-3/TRBV12-4; J gene: TRBJ2-1; D gene: NA; clone size: NA; CDR3 DNA: TGTGCCAGCAGTTTAGCGGGTCGAAGCTCCTACAATGAGCAGTTCTTC; CDR3 protein: CASSLAGRSSYNEQFF
V gene: TRBV5-7; J gene: TRBJ1-1; D gene: TRBD1; clone size: few; CDR3 DNA: TGTGCCAGCAGCTACGGGGACAGGTTCCTAGAAGCTTTCTTT; CDR3 protein: CASSYGDRFLEAFF
V gene: TRBV11-2; J gene: TRBJ2-3; D gene: NA; clone size: many; CDR3 DNA: TGTGCCAGCACCTTTAGCTGGGGTGGTCTCACAGATACGCAGTATTTT; CDR3 protein: CASTFSWGGLTDTQYF
V gene: TRBV12-3/TRBV12-4; J gene: TRBJ2-3; D gene: NA; clone size: many; CDR3 DNA: TGTGCCAGCACCTGGGTAGCCAACACAGATACGCAGTATTTT; CDR3 protein: CASTWVANTDTQYF
V gene: TRBV6-1; J gene: TRBJ1-5; D gene: NA; clone size: NA; CDR3 DNA: TGTGCCAGCGACGGAACACGGAGGAATCAGCCCCAGCATTTT; CDR3 protein: CASDGTRRNQPQHF
V gene: TRBV12-5; J gene: TRBJ2-5; D gene: NA; clone size: NA; CDR3 DNA: TGTGCTAGCGGCCAAACTAGGGCGGGAACCCAGTACTTC; CDR3 protein: CASGQTRAGTQYF
V gene: TRBV7-9; J gene: TRBJ1-2; D gene: NA; clone size: NA; CDR3 DNA: TGTGCCAGCAGCTTAGATAGGCGGGGCACGACGGGCGGCTACACCTTC; CDR3 protein: CASSLDRRGTTGGYTF
V gene: TRBV20-1; J gene: TRBJ1-1; D gene: TRBD1; clone size: many; CDR3 DNA: TGCAGTGCTAGGACAGGGATCTTT; CDR3 protein: CSARTGIF
V gene: TRBV7-2; J gene: TRBJ2-1; D gene: TRBD2; clone size: few; CDR3 DNA: TGTGCCAGCAGCTTTAGCGGGGGGGCCTCCTACAATGAGCAGTTCTTC; CDR3 protein: CASSFSGGASYNEQFF
V gene: TRBV10-3; J gene: TRBJ2-6; D gene: TRBD1; clone size: NA; CDR3 DNA: TGTGCCATCAGTGCGTCAGGGGGCGCGTCTGGGGCCAACGTCCTGACTTTC; CDR3 protein: CAISASGGASGANVLTF
V gene: TRBV9; J gene: TRBJ2-1; D gene: TRBD2; clone size: many; CDR3 DNA: TGTGCCAGTAGACTAGCGGGGGGGGAGGGTGAGCAGTTCTTC; CDR3 protein: CASRLAGGEGEQFF
V gene: TRBV7-9; J gene: TRBJ1-6; D gene: TRBD1; clone size: NA; CDR3 DNA: TGTGCCAGCAGCTTAGGGACAGGGAGCTCCTATAATTCACCCCTCCACTTT; CDR3 protein: CASSLGTGSSYNSPLHF
V gene: TRBV20-1; J gene: TRBJ1-2; D gene: NA; clone size: many; CDR3 DNA: TGCAGTGCTAGTGTCACAGGGAGGGACGGCTACACCTTC; CDR3 protein: CSASVTGRDGYTF
V gene: TRBV5-1; J gene: TRBJ1-2; D gene: TRBD1; clone size: many; CDR3 DNA: TGCGCCAGCAGAGACAGGGATGGAGATGGCTACACCTTC; CDR3 protein: CASRDRDGDGYTF
V gene: TRBV28; J gene: TRBJ2-5; D gene: TRBD2; clone size: many; CDR3 DNA: TGTGCCAGCAGTCCCCCAGCGGGGGGGGGCCAAGAGACCCAGTACTTC; CDR3 protein: CASSPPAGGGQETQYF
V gene: TRBV6-5; J gene: TRBJ2-7; D gene: TRBD1; clone size: many; CDR3 DNA: TGTGCCAGCAGTTACTCCCGGACAGGGGTTGAGCAGTACTTC; CDR3 protein: CASSYSRTGVEQYF
V gene: TRBV3-1; J gene: TRBJ1-6; D gene: TRBD1; clone size: few; CDR3 DNA: TGTGCCAGCAGCCGGCCCGACAGGGGGGGGAATTCACCCCTCCACTTT; CDR3 protein: CASSRPDRGGNSPLHF
V gene: TRBV9; J gene: TRBJ1-1; D gene: TRBD1; clone size: NA; CDR3 DNA: TGTGCCAGCAGCGTAGAGGGCAGGGGGCCCCTGAACACTGAAGCTTTCTTT; CDR3 protein: CASSVEGRGPLNTEAFF
V gene: TRBV12-3/TRBV12-4; J gene: TRBJ2-5; D gene: TRBD2; clone size: NA; CDR3 DNA: TGTGCCAGCAGTTCAGGACTAGCAGAGACCCAGTACTTC; CDR3 protein: CASSSGLAETQYF
V gene: TRBV7-2; J gene: TRBJ2-3; D gene: NA; clone size: few; CDR3 DNA: TGTGCCAGCAGCTTAGGAGGGCCCATTACAGATACGCAGTATTTT; CDR3 protein: CASSLGGPITDTQYF
V gene: TRBV20-1; J gene: TRBJ2-3; D gene: NA; clone size: NA; CDR3 DNA: TGCAGTGCCACCCTGCCGGGGGCAGATACGCAGTATTTT; CDR3 protein: CSATLPGADTQYF
V gene: TRBV30; J gene: TRBJ2-2; D gene: TRBD1; clone size: many; CDR3 DNA: TGTGCCTGGAGTGTACTACCAGGGGGCGGGGAGCTGTTTTTT; CDR3 protein: CAWSVLPGGGELFF
V gene: TRBV28; J gene: TRBJ2-4; D gene: NA; clone size: many; CDR3 DNA: TGTGCCAGCAGTTTATGGGCAGGGCTCTCCAAAAACATTCAGTACTTC; CDR3 protein: CASSLWAGLSKNIQYF
V gene: TRBV20-1; J gene: TRBJ1-5; D gene: NA; clone size: NA; CDR3 DNA: TGCAGTGCTGGGTATCGGGGGACTGGAAATCAGCCCCAGCATTTT; CDR3 protein: CSAGYRGTGNQPQHF
V gene: TRBV28; J gene: TRBJ2-2; D gene: NA; clone size: many; CDR3 DNA: TGTGCCAGCAGCGCGGACATCCTCCTGAACACCGGGGAGCTGTTTTTT; CDR3 protein: CASSADILLNTGELFF
V gene: TRBV28; J gene: TRBJ1-1; D gene: NA; clone size: many; CDR3 DNA: TGTGCCAGCAGTTTGGGCTACTTAAACACTGAAGCTTTCTTT; CDR3 protein: CASSLGYLNTEAFF
V gene: TRBV13; J gene: TRBJ1-1; D gene: NA; clone size: many; CDR3 DNA: TGTGCCAGCAGCTTAGGGGGGCTGGGGAACACTGAAGCTTTCTTT; CDR3 protein: CASSLGGLGNTEAFF
V gene: TRBV2; J gene: TRBJ2-1; D gene: TRBD2; clone size: many; CDR3 DNA: TGTGCCAGCAGTGTTGTACTAGCGAACAATGAGCAGTTCTTC; CDR3 protein: CASSVVLANNEQFF
V gene: TRBV6-9; J gene: TRBJ1-5; D gene: TRBD1; clone size: NA; CDR3 DNA: TGTGCCAGCAGTTACGGCAGGGGGAAAGGGTCGGCGCATTTT; CDR3 protein: CASSYGRGKGSAHF
V gene: TRBV6-1; J gene: TRBJ2-3; D gene: TRBD2; clone size: many; CDR3 DNA: TGTGCCAGCAGTGAAATAGCGGGGGGCACAGATACGCAGTATTTT; CDR3 protein: CASSEIAGGTDTQYF
V gene: TRBV15; J gene: TRBJ2-5; D gene: NA; clone size: few; CDR3 DNA: TGTGCCACCAGCAGAGATTGGGTGGGGCAGGAGACCCAGTACTTC; CDR3 protein: CATSRDWVGQETQYF
V gene: TRBV19; J gene: TRBJ2-2; D gene: NA; clone size: NA; CDR3 DNA: TGTGCCACGTGCACCCCGAACACCGGGGAGCTGTTTTTT; CDR3 protein: CATCTPNTGELFF
V gene: TRBV5-5; J gene: TRBJ1-1; D gene: NA; clone size: many; CDR3 DNA: TGTGCCAGCAGCTTGCTGGCCGAGTGGAAAGCTTTCTTT; CDR3 protein: CASSLLAEWKAFF
V gene: TRBV5-1; J gene: TRBJ2-1; D gene: TRBD1; clone size: many; CDR3 DNA: TGCGCCAGCAGCCCCAGGGGGCTAGAATACAATGAGCAGTTCTTC; CDR3 protein: CASSPRGLEYNEQFF
V gene: TRBV28; J gene: TRBJ1-3; D gene: NA; clone size: NA; CDR3 DNA: TGTGCCAGCAGTTCCCCGACAGGTAGCTCTGGAAACACCATATATTTT; CDR3 protein: CASSSPTGSSGNTIYF
V gene: TRBV7-9; J gene: TRBJ1-2; D gene: TRBD1; clone size: NA; CDR3 DNA: TGTGCCAGCAGCTTAGGGACAGGGACTCATCATGGCTATGGCTACACCTTC; CDR3 protein: CASSLGTGTHHGYGYTF
V gene: TRBV6-1; J gene: TRBJ2-3; D gene: NA; clone size: few; CDR3 DNA: TGTGCCAGCAAGGGGCCAGACACAGATACGCAGTATTTT; CDR3 protein: CASKGPDTDTQYF
V gene: TRBV18; J gene: TRBJ1-5; D gene: TRBD1; clone size: NA; CDR3 DNA: TGTGCCAGCTCAGTCACAGGGGACCTTAATCAGCCCCAGCATTTT; CDR3 protein: CASSVTGDLNQPQHF
V gene: TRBV4-2; J gene: TRBJ1-5; D gene: TRBD1; clone size: many; CDR3 DNA: TGTGCCAGCAGCCAAGAGTTGGGGACAGGTCATCAGCCCCAGCATTTT; CDR3 protein: CASSQELGTGHQPQHF
V gene: TRBV28; J gene: TRBJ2-7; D gene: TRBD2; clone size: few; CDR3 DNA: TGTGCCAGCAGCCCCGGGGGGAAGGGCGGAACCTACGAGCAGTACTTC; CDR3 protein: CASSPGGKGGTYEQYF
V gene: TRBV27; J gene: TRBJ1-5; D gene: NA; clone size: many; CDR3 DNA: TGTGCCAGCAGTGTGAATGAGGGGTCCTTATGGCCCCAGCATTTT; CDR3 protein: CASSVNEGSLWPQHF
V gene: TRBV29-1; J gene: TRBJ1-1; D gene: TRBD1; clone size: many; CDR3 DNA: TGCAGCGTAGACAGGGCAATGAACACTGAAGCTTTCTTT; CDR3 protein: CSVDRAMNTEAFF
V gene: TRBV5-1; J gene: TRBJ1-1; D gene: NA; clone size: many; CDR3 DNA: TGCGCCAGCAGCTTGGGTCAGGGAACCGGAGCTTTCTTT; CDR3 protein: CASSLGQGTGAFF
V gene: TRBV30; J gene: TRBJ1-1; D gene: NA; clone size: many; CDR3 DNA: TGTGCCTGGAGTTGGGAGATGAACACTGAAGCTTTCTTT; CDR3 protein: CAWSWEMNTEAFF
V gene: TRBV7-2; J gene: TRBJ2-1; D gene: NA; clone size: many; CDR3 DNA: TGTGCCAGCAGCAGTAACCAGGGGTACAATGAGCAGTTCTTC; CDR3 protein: CASSSNQGYNEQFF
V gene: TRBV2; J gene: TRBJ1-6; D gene: NA; clone size: NA; CDR3 DNA: TGTGCCAGCAGTTGGGGTTATAATTCACCCCTCCACTTT; CDR3 protein: CASSWGYNSPLHF
V gene: TRBV6-5; J gene: TRBJ2-7; D gene: NA; clone size: few; CDR3 DNA: TGTGCCAGCAGTTACTCGACCGGGGTCTCCTACGAGCAGTACTTC; CDR3 protein: CASSYSTGVSYEQYF
V gene: TRBV7-9; J gene: TRBJ2-1; D gene: NA; clone size: many; CDR3 DNA: TGTGCCAGCAGCTCTAGAGGTGGGAAAACCTACAATGAGCAGTTCTTC; CDR3 protein: CASSSRGGKTYNEQFF
V gene: TRBV19; J gene: TRBJ2-2; D gene: TRBD1; clone size: few; CDR3 DNA: TGTGCCAGCCCGGGACAGAGTAACACCGGGGAGCTGTTTTTT; CDR3 protein: CASPGQSNTGELFF
V gene: TRBV12-3/TRBV12-4; J gene: TRBJ2-7; D gene: TRBD2; clone size: many; CDR3 DNA: TGTGCCAGCAGTTTTCTTGGCGGGGGGGGCGAGCAGTACTTC; CDR3 protein: CASSFLGGGGEQYF
V gene: TRBV27; J gene: TRBJ2-7; D gene: TRBD2; clone size: NA; CDR3 DNA: TGTGCCAGCAGTTCCAGACTAGCGGGGGCCTACGAGCAGTACTTC; CDR3 protein: CASSSRLAGAYEQYF
V gene: TRBV12-5; J gene: TRBJ1-5; D gene: NA; clone size: NA; CDR3 DNA: TGTGCTAGTGGGACTGGGGTCGGGCCCCAGCATTTT; CDR3 protein: CASGTGVGPQHF
V gene: TRBV7-2; J gene: TRBJ2-7; D gene: TRBD1; clone size: many; CDR3 DNA: TGTGCCAGCAGCCTGACCGGGACAGGGAGCTCCTACGAGCAGTACTTC; CDR3 protein: CASSLTGTGSSYEQYF
V gene: TRBV6-1; J gene: TRBJ2-5; D gene: NA; clone size: many; CDR3 DNA: TGTGCCAGCAGTGATAGACAGAGGGGTGAGACCCAGTACTTC; CDR3 protein: CASSDRQRGETQYF
V gene: TRBV5-1; J gene: TRBJ2-3; D gene: NA; clone size: many; CDR3 DNA: TGCGCCAGCAGTAGGGGGACTAGCACAGATACGCAGTATTTT; CDR3 protein: CASSRGTSTDTQYF
V gene: TRBV13; J gene: TRBJ1-1; D gene: TRBD1; clone size: NA; CDR3 DNA: TGTGCCAGCAGCTTAAACCAGGGGGCGGGTGGCACTGAAGCTTTCTTT; CDR3 protein: CASSLNQGAGGTEAFF
V gene: TRBV4-1; J gene: TRBJ1-1; D gene: NA; clone size: few; CDR3 DNA: TGCGCCAGCAGCCAAGGTTGGCGGAGCTTCACTGAAGCTTTCTTT; CDR3 protein: CASSQGWRSFTEAFF
V gene: TRBV5-1; J gene: TRBJ2-4; D gene: NA; clone size: few; CDR3 DNA: TGCGCCAGCAGCTCGTCCGCCGGGACCCCGGGGGACATTCAGTACTTC; CDR3 protein: CASSSSAGTPGDIQYF
V gene: TRBV11-2; J gene: TRBJ2-5; D gene: TRBD2; clone size: NA; CDR3 DNA: TGTGCCAGCAGCTTAAGGGCTAGCGGGGGTCCCCAGTACTTC; CDR3 protein: CASSLRASGGPQYF
V gene: TRBV7-9; J gene: TRBJ2-3; D gene: NA; clone size: NA; CDR3 DNA: TGTGCCAGCAGCTTAGGCCCAGGGGGGGACCCAGATACGCAGTATTTT; CDR3 protein: CASSLGPGGDPDTQYF